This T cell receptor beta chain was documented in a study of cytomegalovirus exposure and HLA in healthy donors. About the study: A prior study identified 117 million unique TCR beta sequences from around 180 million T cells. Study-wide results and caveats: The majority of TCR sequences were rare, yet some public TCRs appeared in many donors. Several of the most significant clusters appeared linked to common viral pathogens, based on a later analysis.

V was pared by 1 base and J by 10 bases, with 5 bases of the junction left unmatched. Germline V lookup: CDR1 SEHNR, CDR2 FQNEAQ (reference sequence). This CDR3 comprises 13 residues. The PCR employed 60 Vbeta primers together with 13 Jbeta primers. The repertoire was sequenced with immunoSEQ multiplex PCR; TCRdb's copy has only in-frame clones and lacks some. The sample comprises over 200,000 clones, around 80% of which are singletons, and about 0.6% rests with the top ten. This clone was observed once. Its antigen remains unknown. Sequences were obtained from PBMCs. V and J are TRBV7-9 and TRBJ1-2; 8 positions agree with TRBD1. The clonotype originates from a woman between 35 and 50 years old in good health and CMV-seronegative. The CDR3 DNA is TGTGCCAGCAGCTTAGAAGGACAGGGATTCTACACCTTC. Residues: CASSLEGQGFYTF.